This T cell receptor beta chain was documented in a study of response to subunit inactivated influenza vaccine. The germline V gene encodes CDR1 SGHRS and CDR2 YFSETQ. CDR3 size: 12 residues. Germline trimming cut 3 bases from V and 7 bases from J; bases unmatched to any gene: 4. TCRdb reanalysed the RT-PCR reads using MiXCR and keeps one entry per CDR3 protein. The data contain about half a million distinct CDR3 sequences, roughly 25% of them singletons. This clonotype was recorded at least ten times. Its antigen is unknown. Study-wide findings and caveats: New T cells are recruited in small numbers by each seasonal influenza vaccination, according to the authors' suggestion.

The receptor was derived from a middle-aged man who received an inactivated influenza vaccine. This material consisted of CD4+ T cells sorted from PBMCs, taken around 5 days after vaccination. The chain uses TRBV5-1 and TRBJ2-7, with TRBD2 identical over 7 bases. The CDR3 DNA sequence: TGCGCCAGCAGCTCTCGGGGGGAGGAGCAGTACTTC. Encoded protein: CASSSRGEEQYF.